This T cell receptor beta chain was identified in a study of siplizumab effects on memory and regulatory T cells. Study outcomes and limitations: Naive T cells, seemingly more diverse than memory cells, seemed major alloresponse contributors. Significant reduction of alloreactive sequences traceable to unstimulated CD4+ memory cells was observed with siplizumab.

With respect to this clone: The antigen remains undetermined.

This CDR3 is 16 amino acids long. After removal of 6 bases from V and 6 bases from J, the junction contained 11 bases not matched to a gene. In germline, CDR1 is SGHAT, CDR2 FQNNGV. Every sample had approximately 97,000 of its TCR templates assayed. Some clones are missing from TCRdb's copy, which holds only in-frame ones; the method was immunoSEQ multiplex PCR. The repertoire consists of 95,000 to 130,000 clones, with approximately 94% occurring once and the leading ten covering roughly 1.7%. The specimen was non-Treg CD4+ T cells sorted from blood. This clonotype was obtained from a human donor in good health. The chain uses TRBV11-2 and TRBJ1-6, with 7 bases identical to TRBD1. CDR3 protein: CASRPTRQGRNSPLHF. CDR3 coding DNA: TGTGCCAGCAGACCAACCCGACAGGGTCGTAATTCACCCCTCCACTTT.